These 22 T cell receptor beta chains share one sample of origin, sequenced in a study of OX40 agonist ivuxolimab in advanced cancers. The repertoire was sequenced with immunoSEQ multiplex PCR; TCRdb's copy has only in-frame clones and lacks some. Altogether 81,000 or so clones are present, approximately 94% being singletons, with the ten largest covering around an eighth. The sequencing used CD4+ or CD8+ T cells sorted from blood, collected in a trial of the OX40 agonist ivuxolimab. The receptors originated from an adult with an advanced solid tumor such as melanoma, head and neck, liver or kidney cancer.

This clone has a handful of counts. The sample has other DNA sequences that encode this CDR3 too. V is TRBV7-9 and J is TRBJ2-7; unclear D gene. V shed 3 bases and J shed 0 bases, with 0 bases lying between them. From germline, CDR1 is SEHNR and CDR2 FQNEAQ (reference sequence). The CDR3 runs 11 residues. CDR3 in amino acids: CASSFSYEQYF. The CDR3 coding sequence is TGTGCCAGCAGCTTCTCCTACGAGCAGTACTTC.

CDR3 in DNA: TGTGCCAGCAGCTTTTTCGGGGAGCTCTCCTACGAGCAGTACTTC. The encoded protein is CASSFFGELSYEQYF. The genes are TRBV7-2 and TRBJ2-7; perhaps TRBD2 as D (5 bases). Looked up from germline, CDR1 is SGHTA and CDR2 is FQGNSA. This CDR3 has 15 amino acids. Trimming shortened V by 3 bases and J by 0 bases, and 12 bases separated the two germline ends.

J is TRBJ2-1 and V is TRBV6-5, with D possibly being TRBD2 (5 bases). The length of the CDR3 is 15 residues. V lost 0 bases, J lost 6 bases, and 12 bases lay in between. Per germline, CDR1 MNHEY and CDR2 SVGAGI. This chain's CDR3 is CASSYSPASSNEQFF. The CDR3 region has the DNA TGTGCCAGCAGTTACTCGCCGGCTAGCAGCAATGAGCAGTTCTTC.

This chain links TRBV4-1 with TRBJ1-1, with a tentative D call TRBD1 (6 bases). Germline V lookup: CDR1 MGHRA, CDR2 YSYEKL. The CDR3 runs to 14 residues. V gave up 4 bases and J gave up 8 bases, with 17 bases separating them. The CDR3 spells CASSRIRQGTEAFF. CDR3 coding DNA: TGCGCCAGCAGCCGGATACGGCAGGGGACGGAAGCTTTCTTT.

The rearrangement uses TRBV5-1 and TRBJ2-1; no clear D gene. This CDR3 comprises 15 residues. Germline-derived CDR1 and CDR2 are SGHRS and YFSETQ. Trimming took off 0 bases at V and 0 bases at J, with 7 bases between the two ends. The CDR3, as DNA: TGCGCCAGCAGCTTGGGGCCGAGCTCCTACAATGAGCAGTTCTTC. Protein: CASSLGPSSYNEQFF.

As regards this clone: The same CDR3 also results from other DNA sequences found in this sample. The gene calls are TRBV27 and TRBJ1-1; TRBD1 might be the D (6 bases). Trimming took off 0 bases at V and 0 bases at J, with 8 bases between the two ends. The CDR3 totals 15 residues. CDR1 is MNHEY and CDR2 is SMNVEV in the germline V gene (reference sequence). This chain's CDR3 is CASSLSRGLNTEAFF. As DNA, the CDR3 is TGTGCCAGCAGTTTATCACGGGGGCTGAACACTGAAGCTTTCTTT.

This chain links TRBV27 with TRBJ2-7; 10 bases agree with TRBD2. The junction had 5 bases not matched to a gene; V was cut back by 5 bases and J by 1 base. The CDR3 spans 15 residues. CDR1 is MNHEY, CDR2 SMNVEV, per germline (reference sequence). The CDR3 DNA follows: TGTGCCAGCAGTAGCCTAGCGGGAGAGTCCTACGAGCAGTACTTC. It codes for CASSSLAGESYEQYF.

V usage is TRBV10-2 and J usage is TRBJ1-2; perhaps TRBD1 as D (5 bases). Germline CDR1 reads WSHSY; CDR2 reads SAAADI. Trimming shortened V by 2 bases and J by 8 bases, and 15 bases separated the two germline ends. The length of the CDR3 is 14 residues. The CDR3 sequence is CASSEGIVAGGYTF. The CDR3 nucleotides are TGCGCCAGCAGTGAGGGGATCGTGGCAGGGGGCTACACCTTC.

The J gene is TRBJ1-1, the V gene TRBV6-1; D ambiguous. The CDR3 is 14 amino acids. V lost 7 bases, J lost 1 base, and 13 bases lay in between. In germline, CDR1 is MNHNS, CDR2 SASEGT. CDR3 sequence (DNA): TGTGCCAGCAACCCCCGGGAGGAGAACACTGAAGCTTTCTTT. This codes for CASNPREENTEAFF.

In the case of this clone: One end of the junction varies from germline; a read error may be responsible. V is TRBV7-7 and J is TRBJ1-3, with 7 bases fitting TRBD1. CDR1 is SSHAT and CDR2 is FNYEAQ in the germline V gene (reference sequence). CDR3 length: 14 residues. DNA for the CDR3: TGTGCTAGCAGCCCGACAGGGTCTGGAAACACCATATATTTT. Protein product: CASSPTGSGNTIYF.

Points on this clone: Other DNA sequences from this sample encode an identical CDR3 as well. The V call is TRBV27, the J call TRBJ2-7; D not resolved. The ends were cut back, 3 bases at V and 3 bases at J, with 3 bases in the middle. From germline, CDR1 is MNHEY and CDR2 SMNVEV (reference sequence). This CDR3 comprises 11 residues. The CDR3 nucleotides read TGTGCCAGCAGTTTGGGCTACGAGCAGTACTTC. Protein product: CASSLGYEQYF.

This chain connects TRBV9 to TRBJ2-2, with 7 bases aligning to TRBD1. This CDR3 is 15 amino acids long. Germline CDR1 and CDR2: SGDLS and YYNGEE. V lost 1 base, J lost 1 base, and 1 base stayed unmatched. In DNA form, the CDR3 reads TGTGCCAGCAGCGTATGGGACAGGAACACCGGGGAGCTGTTTTTT. Translation gives CASSVWDRNTGELFF. Looking up the rest from reference TRBV9 and TRBJ2-2 gives the full variable domain: DSGVTQTPKHLITATGQRVTLRCSPRSGDLSVYWYQQSLDQGLQFLIQYYNGEERAKGNILERFSAQQFPDLHSELNLSSLELGDSALYFCASSVWDRNTGELFFGEGSRLTVL.

By its share, this clone is medium-sized. The V gene is TRBV10-2, the J gene TRBJ2-5; D remains unclear. The CDR3 runs to 12 residues. Germline CDR1 reads WSHSY; CDR2 reads SAAADI. V was clipped by 4 bases and J by 5 bases, with 8 bases between them. CDR3 amino acids: CASSGVGETQYF. CDR3 coding DNA: TGCGCCAGCAGTGGGGTGGGGGAGACCCAGTACTTC.

The rearrangement links TRBV5-6 to TRBJ1-2; D is unclear. V was cut by 4 bases and J by 6 bases, with 16 bases left in between. This CDR3 comprises 14 residues. Germline V gene lookup returns CDR1 SGHDT and CDR2 YYEEEE. The CDR3 bases are TGTGCCAGCAGCCTGCCGGGCCCCCACAATGGCTACACCTTC. Translating gives CASSLPGPHNGYTF.

The chain has TRBV9 and TRBJ2-5, with 8 positions matching TRBD1. The CDR3 extends over 14 amino acids. CDR1 and CDR2 from the germline V gene are SGDLS and YYNGEE. Trimming at V came to 3 bases and at J to 5 bases, leaving 6 bases not matched to a gene. CDR3 coding DNA: TGTGCCAGCAGCGCCTGGGACAGGTGGGAGACCCAGTACTTC. This gives the protein CASSAWDRWETQYF.

The CDR3 DNA reads TGTGCCAGCAGCCGGTCGGGAGCTACTAACTATGGCTACACCTTC. The encoded protein is CASSRSGATNYGYTF. The chain has TRBV25-1 and TRBJ1-2, with no clear D. Germline loops: CDR1 MGHDK, CDR2 SYGVNS. The CDR3 consists of 15 residues. V was shortened by 6 bases and J by 0 bases, with 14 bases between the two germline ends.

This rearrangement joins TRBV19 to TRBJ1-2; no clear D. Germline CDR1 and CDR2: LNHDA and SQIVND (reference sequence). The CDR3 totals 13 residues. V lost 5 bases and J lost 5, with 12 bases in between. The CDR3 here is CASSQSGPYGYTF. DNA for the CDR3: TGTGCCAGTAGTCAATCCGGCCCTTATGGCTACACCTTC.

The chain has TRBV9 and TRBJ2-2, with D unclear. This CDR3 is 11 amino acids long. Trimming left V 7 bases short and J 0 bases short, with 1 base between. The germline CDR1 and CDR2 sequences are SGDLS and YYNGEE. CDR3 in amino acids: CASSNTGELFF. The CDR3 DNA reads as TGTGCCAGCTCGAACACCGGGGAGCTGTTTTTT. The whole variable domain, filled in from reference TRBV9 and TRBJ2-2, reads DSGVTQTPKHLITATGQRVTLRCSPRSGDLSVYWYQQSLDQGLQFLIQYYNGEERAKGNILERFSAQQFPDLHSELNLSSLELGDSALYFCASSNTGELFFGEGSRLTVL.

The chain combines TRBV15 with TRBJ1-2; 7 nucleotides agree with TRBD1. The V segment lost 5 bases and the J segment 4 bases; nucleotides outside the gene matches: 7. Germline assignment: CDR1 LNHNV and CDR2 YYDKDF (reference sequence). The length of the CDR3 is 14 residues. Here the CDR3 DNA reads TGTGCCACCAGCGGCGACAGGGAGGGCTATGGCTACACCTTC. Its protein is CATSGDREGYGYTF.

This clone was detected once. J is TRBJ2-3 and V is TRBV6-6, with D perhaps assigned TRBD1 or TRBD2 (7 bases each). The V and J ends lost 7 bases and 3 bases respectively, with 17 bases between them. CDR1 and CDR2 (germline): MNHNY, SVGAGI (reference sequence). The CDR3 has 15 amino acids. The CDR3 DNA reads TGTGCCAGCATTCGAGGGGGCGGGAGAACAGATACGCAGTATTTT. Its translation is CASIRGGGRTDTQYF.

This chain links TRBV11-2 with TRBJ2-5, with D hard to call. Germline V gives CDR1 SGHAT, CDR2 FQNNGV. Trimming pared 0 bases from V and 4 bases from J, leaving 12 bases between. The CDR3 has 15 amino acids. CDR3 sequence: CASSLDRSSPETQYF. In DNA form, the CDR3 reads TGTGCCAGCAGCTTAGATCGTTCCTCCCCAGAGACCCAGTACTTC.

The genes are TRBV4-3 and TRBJ1-1; D remains ambiguous. V was shortened by 1 base and J by 0 bases, with 9 bases between the two germline ends. The CDR3 runs to 15 residues. Germline values: CDR1 LGHNA, CDR2 YSLEER. CDR3 sequence (DNA): TGCGCCAGCAGCCAAGGGCCAGAGATGAACACTGAAGCTTTCTTT. It specifies CASSQGPEMNTEAFF.